Listed below are T cell receptor beta chains from one sample, sequenced in a study of blood T cell repertoires in COVID-19. The data were produced by immunoSEQ multiplex PCR, yet TCRdb's version contains in-frame clones alone and is incomplete. The sample includes over 100,000 clones, 70% to 85% of them seen just once. The sequenced sample consisted of peripheral blood. The receptor source for this set is a woman over 75 with active or convalescent COVID-19. The CDR3 runs from the conserved cysteine through the conserved F or W. The order of the fields is J gene, V gene, CDR3 length, CDR3 protein.

TRBJ2-7,TRBV18,15,CASSKGDRFQGEQYF
TRBJ2-6,TRBV4-2,18,CASTRDRGFFSGANVLTF
TRBJ2-2,TRBV7-9,15,CASSFAYRDTGELFF
TRBJ1-5,TRBV28,17,CASSRPHTLLGNQPQHF
TRBJ2-2,TRBV6-5,15,CASRVAETNTGELFF
TRBJ1-1,TRBV10-3,13,CATRRGGNTEAFF
TRBJ2-3,TRBV5-4,15,CASSLGAGRSDTQYF
TRBJ2-1,TRBV24-1,15,CATSDLRRGYNEQFF
TRBJ2-7,TRBV27,16,CATSPIIQGRTYEQYF
TRBJ2-2,TRBV7-9,12,CASNAGAGELFF
TRBJ2-2,TRBV2,15,CASRGGTSEGGELFF
TRBJ1-2,TRBV21-1,15,CASSKGETGLHGYTF
TRBJ2-5,TRBV2,12,CASRFEGETQYF
TRBJ2-7,TRBV18,15,CASSPSGLISYEQYF